This T cell receptor beta chain was found in a study of cytomegalovirus exposure and HLA in healthy donors. This PCR relied on a set of 60 Vbeta primers and 13 Jbeta primers. Repertoires were generated with immunoSEQ multiplex PCR, while TCRdb's copy carries only in-frame clones and drops some. The data show about 180,000 clones, with about four fifths seen just once and about 2.1% held by the top ten. Germline values: CDR1 SEHNR, CDR2 FQNEAQ (reference sequence). This CDR3 is 15 amino acids long. V dropped 2 bases and J dropped 0 bases, with 8 bases sitting between them. This TCR was sampled from a woman in her twenties or thirties in good health and CMV-seronegative. Sample: PBMCs. The rearrangement joins TRBV7-9 to TRBJ1-3; D is undetermined. This CDR3 reads CASSLSLSSGNTIYF. The CDR3 coding sequence is TGTGCCAGCAGCTTATCCCTTTCCTCTGGAAACACCATATATTTT.